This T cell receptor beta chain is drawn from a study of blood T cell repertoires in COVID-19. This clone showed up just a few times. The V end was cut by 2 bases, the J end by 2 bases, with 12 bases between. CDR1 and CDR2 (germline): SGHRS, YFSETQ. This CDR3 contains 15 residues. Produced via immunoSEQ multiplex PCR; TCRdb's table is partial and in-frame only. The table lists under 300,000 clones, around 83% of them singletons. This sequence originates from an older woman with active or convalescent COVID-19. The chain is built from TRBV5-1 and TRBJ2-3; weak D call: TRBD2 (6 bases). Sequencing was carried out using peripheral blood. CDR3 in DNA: TGCGCCAGCAGCTTAAGGGACTTACCCACAGATACGCAGTATTTT. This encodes CASSLRDLPTDTQYF.